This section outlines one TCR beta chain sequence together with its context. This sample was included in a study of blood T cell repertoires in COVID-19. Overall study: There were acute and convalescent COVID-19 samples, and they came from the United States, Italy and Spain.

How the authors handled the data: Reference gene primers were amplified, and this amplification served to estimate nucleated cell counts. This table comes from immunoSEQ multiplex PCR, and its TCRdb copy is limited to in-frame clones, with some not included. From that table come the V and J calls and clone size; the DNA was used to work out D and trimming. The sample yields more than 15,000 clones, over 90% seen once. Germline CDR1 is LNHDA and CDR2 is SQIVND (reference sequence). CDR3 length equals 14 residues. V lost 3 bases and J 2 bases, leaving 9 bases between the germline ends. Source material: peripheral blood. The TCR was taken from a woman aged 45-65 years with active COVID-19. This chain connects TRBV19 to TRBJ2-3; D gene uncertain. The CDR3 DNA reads TGTGCCAGTAGTATTGGGCAGACCACAGATACGCAGTATTTT. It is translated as CASSIGQTTDTQYF. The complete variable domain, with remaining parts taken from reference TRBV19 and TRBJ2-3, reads DGGITQSPKYLFRKEGQNVTLSCEQNLNHDAMYWYRQDPGQGLRLIYYSQIVNDFQKGDIAEGYSVSREKKESFPLTVTSAQKNPTAFYLCASSIGQTTDTQYFGPGTRLTVL.